This entry is about one TCR beta chain. Its antigen remains unidentified. V shed 3 bases and J 2 bases; nucleotides not matched to a gene: 8. The CDR3 totals 17 residues. Germline V gives CDR1 LGHNT, CDR2 FRNRAP. The sample originates from a study of T cell responses to AZD1222 COVID-19 vaccine. The study's findings and limits: Seropositive status at baseline applied to only 5 or 6 AZD1222 recipients. In a largely white British group with more females than males, clonal diversity was possibly underestimated. Repertoires in all cases were sampled only once the peak T cell response had passed. Spike was spanned by vaccine-associated CD4 TCRs, with dominance at 160-218 and 743-854.

Clones were sequenced by immunoSEQ multiplex PCR, and TCRdb holds only the in-frame ones, with some missing. The sample consists of under 150,000 clones, around 91% of them appearing once. This TCR was recovered from an adult who received the AZD1222 COVID-19 vaccine. The chain recombines TRBV12-5 with TRBJ2-5, with TRBD2 matching over 11 bases. The sample consisted of peripheral blood, taken 28 days after the second AZD1222 dose. The CDR3 DNA reads as TGTGCTAGTGGTTTCTCTTCCGGGACTAGCGGTCAAGAGACCCAGTACTTC. It encodes CASGFSSGTSGQETQYF.